This TCR beta chain stems from a study of high-grade serous ovarian cancer treatment subgroups. Overall study context: On average, 14,192 reads and about 8,100 unique TCR beta rearrangements were obtained per sample.

The V gene end was trimmed by 6 bases and the J gene end by 1 base; junction bases not matched to a gene: 8. Germline V gives CDR1 MNHEY, CDR2 SMNVEV (reference sequence). This CDR3 contains 16 residues. Tumor tissue was taken before any definitive surgery or chemotherapy was given. This clone was counted a few times. The target antigen is unknown. The protocol was immunoSEQ multiplex PCR, while the TCRdb copy is restricted to in-frame clones and leaves out a portion. The table lists about 28,000 clones, about 80% of them singletons. Study-level findings and limits: Repertoire analysis covered CDR3 alone, not CDR1 or CDR2. Different patients shared almost no repertoire; same-patient tumors shared about 0.11 to 0.85.

The J gene is TRBJ2-7, the V gene TRBV27; TRBD2 aligns across 11 bases. Sequenced sample: tumor tissue. This receptor was identified in a human donor with high-grade serous ovarian cancer. In DNA form, the CDR3 reads TGTGCCAGCAGCCTTAGCCGACTAGCGGGGTCCTACGAGCAGTACTTC. Amino acids: CASSLSRLAGSYEQYF.